Below are 23 T cell receptor beta chains sequenced from a single sample in a study of blood T cell repertoires in COVID-19. Using immunoSEQ multiplex PCR, the repertoire was profiled, and TCRdb retains in-frame clones only, with some absent. The sample lists around 50,000 clones, over 80% occurring once. The sequencing sample was made of peripheral blood. These TCRs come from a human donor in a cohort sampled during active COVID-19.

The rearrangement links TRBV10-2 to TRBJ2-7, with D possibly TRBD2 on 7 matching bases. Germline lookup yields CDR1 WSHSY and CDR2 SAAADI. Trimming took 7 bases from V and 4 from J, leaving 17 bases between them. The CDR3 extends over 14 amino acids. The DNA for the CDR3 is TGCGCCAGCAATGACGGGGGGCTGGGGTACGAGCAGTACTTC. It specifies CASNDGGLGYEQYF.

The chain combines TRBV7-2 with TRBJ2-1, with unresolved D. The CDR3 runs to 13 residues. Germline V CDR1 and CDR2: SGHTA, FQGNSA. V was pared by 5 bases and J by 6 bases, with 11 bases between. CDR3 region: CASSTYDSNEQFF. The CDR3 region has the DNA TGTGCCAGCAGCACTTACGATAGCAATGAGCAGTTCTTC. The complete variable domain, with remaining parts taken from reference TRBV7-2 and TRBJ2-1, reads GAGVSQSPSNKVTEKGKDVELRCDPISGHTALYWYRQSLGQGLEFLIYFQGNSAPDKSGLPSDRFSAERTGGSVSTLTIQRTQQEDSAVYLCASSTYDSNEQFFGPGTRLTVL.

This clone occurred once. The V call is TRBV30, the J call TRBJ2-2, with D hard to call. The CDR3 is 15 amino acids. V was clipped by 1 base and J by 7 bases, with 16 bases between them. The germline V gene encodes CDR1 GTSNPN and CDR2 SVGIG (reference sequence). CDR3 residues: CAWSGALRIYGELFF. The CDR3 coding sequence is TGTGCCTGGAGTGGGGCTCTCCGGATATACGGGGAGCTGTTTTTT.

The genes are TRBV7-9 and TRBJ2-7, with 8 bases lining up with TRBD1. Germline CDR1 is SEHNR and CDR2 is FQNEAQ (reference sequence). This CDR3 region has 15 residues. V lost 3 bases to trimming and J lost 0 bases; unmatched junction nucleotides: 4. CDR3 in amino acids: CASSFGQGSSYEQYF. CDR3 nucleotides: TGTGCCAGCAGCTTTGGACAGGGAAGCTCCTACGAGCAGTACTTC.

The V and J genes are TRBV19 and TRBJ2-3, with 10 bases fitting TRBD2. The CDR3 has 16 amino acids. V was pared by 5 bases and J by 0 bases, with 5 bases of the junction left unmatched. Germline V gene lookup returns CDR1 LNHDA and CDR2 SQIVND (reference sequence). CDR3 bases: TGTGCCAGTAGTGTGACTAGCGGGTTTAGCACAGATACGCAGTATTTT. It encodes CASSVTSGFSTDTQYF.

The rearrangement uses TRBV19 and TRBJ2-3; a possible D gene is TRBD2 (6 bases). There are 12 residues in the CDR3. Germline values: CDR1 LNHDA, CDR2 SQIVND (reference sequence). V lost 9 bases and J 0 bases, leaving 7 bases between the germline ends. CDR3 nucleotide sequence: TGTGCCAGGGGGGGTAGCACAGATACGCAGTATTTT. Its protein product is CARGGSTDTQYF.

The gene calls are TRBV10-2 and TRBJ2-7; 10 nucleotides align to TRBD1. The CDR3 covers 13 residues. With 5 bases clipped from V and 4 bases from J, the junction kept 2 bases outside the gene matches. CDR1 WSHSY and CDR2 SAAADI come from the germline V gene. Here the CDR3 DNA reads TGCGCCAGCAGTTGGGACAGGGGTTACGAGCAGTACTTC. Translated, it gives CASSWDRGYEQYF.

The chain employs TRBV5-1 and TRBJ1-2; a weak D match, TRBD1 (6 bases). The CDR3 consists of 14 residues. Trimming shortened V by 7 bases and J by 5 bases, and 18 bases separated the two germline ends. Germline lookup yields CDR1 SGHRS and CDR2 YFSETQ. The CDR3 protein is CASSALSGEYGYTF. The CDR3 DNA follows: TGCGCCAGCTCTGCGTTATCAGGGGAATATGGCTACACCTTC.

The rearrangement joins TRBV5-6 to TRBJ2-1, with TRBD2 identical over 7 bases. Germline-derived CDR1 and CDR2 are SGHDT and YYEEEE. CDR3 length: 12 amino acids. Trimming took 4 bases from V and 10 from J; bases not matched to a gene: 5. CDR3 region: CASSHTAGEQFF. The CDR3 region has the DNA TGTGCCAGCAGCCACACAGCGGGAGAGCAGTTCTTC.

This clone was observed a handful of times. This chain uses TRBV9 with TRBJ1-2; D is perhaps TRBD1 (6 bases). Germline V lookup: CDR1 SGDLS, CDR2 YYNGEE. V shed 3 bases and J shed 2 bases, with 14 bases lying between them. CDR3 length: 15 amino acids. CDR3 protein: CASSASLQGNYGYTF. The CDR3, as DNA: TGTGCCAGCAGCGCGTCCCTCCAGGGGAACTATGGCTACACCTTC.

V gene TRBV30 combines with J gene TRBJ2-6, with 12 bases that match TRBD2. Germline values: CDR1 GTSNPN, CDR2 SVGIG (reference sequence). The length of the CDR3 is 17 residues. V was clipped by 2 bases and J by 1 base; unmatched bases: 3. CDR3: CAWSRLAGVSGANVLTF. DNA for the CDR3: TGTGCCTGGAGTAGACTAGCGGGAGTTTCTGGGGCCAACGTCCTGACTTTC. Complete variable domain (other parts from reference TRBV30 and TRBJ2-6): SQTIHQWPATLVQPVGSPLSLECTVEGTSNPNLYWYRQAAGRGLQLLFYSVGIGQISSEVPQNLSASRPQDRQFILSSKKLLLSDSGFYLCAWSRLAGVSGANVLTFGAGSRLTVL.

The V call is TRBV28, the J call TRBJ2-1, with TRBD2 identical over 9 bases. V lost 8 bases to trimming and J lost 6 bases; unmatched junction nucleotides: 5. This CDR3 has 13 residues. The germline gives CDR1 MDHEN, CDR2 SYDVKM. Written as DNA, the CDR3 is TGTGCCAGCGGACTAGCGACCCGCAATGAGCAGTTCTTC. The encoded protein is CASGLATRNEQFF.

There are a few counts of this clone. The chain combines TRBV2 with TRBJ2-7; 8 bases line up with TRBD1. CDR1 and CDR2 from the germline V gene are SNHLY and FYNNEI. The CDR3 runs to 15 residues. The trim removed 2 bases at V and 2 bases at J, leaving 5 bases unmatched. CDR3 sequence reads: CASSELGTGAYEQYF. The CDR3 DNA sequence: TGTGCCAGCAGTGAATTGGGGACAGGAGCCTACGAGCAGTACTTC.

The chain joins TRBV6-4 to TRBJ2-7; 8 bases match TRBD2. Germline assignment: CDR1 MRHNA and CDR2 SNTAGT. There are 15 residues in the CDR3. V was clipped by 0 bases and J by 6 bases; unmatched bases: 7. Here the CDR3 reads CASSDSPRGVGEQYF. Here the CDR3 DNA reads TGTGCCAGCAGTGACTCGCCGCGGGGGGTCGGCGAGCAGTACTTC.

In DNA, the CDR3 is TGTGCCAGCAGCCGACGTACTAGCGGGGGGACCACAGATACGCAGTATTTT. Its translation is CASSRRTSGGTTDTQYF. V gene TRBV21-1 combines with J gene TRBJ2-3; the table gives TRBD2 as D, unverified against the DNA. TRBV21-1 is assigned pseudogene status. The CDR3 consists of 17 residues.

This clone was found once. This chain connects TRBV5-1 to TRBJ2-1; perhaps TRBD1 as D (6 bases). This CDR3 comprises 15 residues. Germline CDR1 reads SGHRS; CDR2 reads YFSETQ. V shed 0 bases and J shed 5 bases, with 12 bases lying between them. The CDR3 here is CASSLGQGRHNEQFF. CDR3 bases: TGCGCCAGCAGCTTGGGGCAGGGGCGACACAATGAGCAGTTCTTC.

V and J are TRBV5-6 and TRBJ2-1; no clear D gene. This CDR3 spans 15 amino acids. Germline V gives CDR1 SGHDT, CDR2 YYEEEE. V gave up 2 bases and J gave up 0 bases, with 9 bases separating them. The CDR3 coding sequence is TGTGCCAGCAGCTTTTCCTTGAGCTCCTACAATGAGCAGTTCTTC. The encoded protein is CASSFSLSSYNEQFF.

V gene TRBV9 combines with J gene TRBJ2-5; TRBD1 matches 7 bases. The trim removed 3 bases at V and 1 base at J, leaving 6 bases unmatched. The CDR3 sequence is 15 residues long. The germline gives CDR1 SGDLS, CDR2 YYNGEE. Written as DNA, the CDR3 is TGTGCCAGCAGCGGCCTGGACAGGCGCCAAGAGACCCAGTACTTC. It translates to CASSGLDRRQETQYF.

This clone was observed a few times. The rearrangement uses TRBV6-2 or TRBV6-3 and TRBJ2-7, with D possibly being TRBD2 (5 bases). Deletions cut 2 bases from V and 0 bases from J, with 26 bases between. CDR1 MNHEY and CDR2 SVGEGT come from the germline V gene. This CDR3 comprises 20 residues. The CDR3 DNA is TGTGCCAGCAGTTACCCAATCTTCGGGTCGAGAGGGCGAAGCTCCTACGAGCAGTACTTC. It encodes CASSYPIFGSRGRSSYEQYF.

This clone was seen just once. The V gene is TRBV29-1, the J gene TRBJ2-1; tentatively, D is TRBD1 (5 bases). This CDR3 region has 10 residues. V was cut by 4 bases and J by 10 bases, with 8 bases left in between. Germline assignment: CDR1 SQVTM and CDR2 ANQGSEA. CDR3 residues: CSVGAGEQFF. The CDR3 coding sequence is TGCAGCGTTGGGGCAGGGGAGCAGTTCTTC.

The rearrangement uses TRBV9 and TRBJ2-1, with TRBD2 matching over 9 bases. The CDR3 has 15 residues. Losses at the gene ends were 0 bases for V and 3 bases for J; bases not matched to a gene: 1. Germline assignment: CDR1 SGDLS and CDR2 YYNGEE. CDR3 in amino acids: CASSVDSGGYNEQFF. CDR3 in DNA: TGTGCCAGCAGCGTAGATAGCGGGGGCTACAATGAGCAGTTCTTC.

This chain joins TRBV6-5 and TRBJ1-2; 10 bases line up with TRBD1. Per the germline V gene, CDR1 is MNHEY and CDR2 is SVGAGI. V dropped 7 bases and J dropped 7; count of bases not matched to a gene: 12. The CDR3 is 15 residues long. Here the CDR3 reads CASTRSTGGYGGYTF. The CDR3 DNA reads as TGTGCCAGCACGCGCTCGACAGGGGGCTATGGTGGCTACACCTTC.

V gene TRBV19 combines with J gene TRBJ2-5; the D gene is possibly TRBD2 (5 bases). From germline, CDR1 is LNHDA and CDR2 SQIVND (reference sequence). V dropped 3 bases and J dropped 2 bases, with 10 bases sitting between them. This CDR3 contains 14 residues. This chain's CDR3 is CASSIPGIQETQYF. The CDR3, as DNA: TGTGCCAGTAGTATCCCGGGGATTCAAGAGACCCAGTACTTC.